The 14 T cell receptor beta chains given below trace back to one sample, sequenced in a study of CD8 T cells in ankylosing spondylitis. In TCRdb, the 5' RACE reads were re-called with MiXCR into one record per CDR3 protein. The table shows 150,000 to 200,000 distinct CDR3 sequences, with around 10% occurring only once. Sequenced material: blood, either unsorted or a sorted T cell fraction (not recorded which). These receptors were collected from a male donor with ankylosing spondylitis or in good health (not recorded which).

Ten or more counts support this clonotype. This chain connects TRBV20-1 to TRBJ2-7; 14 bases match TRBD2. Germline values: CDR1 DFQATT, CDR2 SNEGSKA (reference sequence). This CDR3 comprises 18 residues. J lost 0 bases, V lost 5 bases, and 12 bases had no gene match. CDR3 sequence reads: CSARGLAGGLQISYEQYF. The CDR3 nucleotides are TGCAGTGCTCGTGGACTAGCGGGAGGACTCCAAATCTCCTACGAGCAGTACTTC.

There are many counts of this clonotype. The chain has TRBV12-3 or TRBV12-4 and TRBJ2-3; possible D gene TRBD2, 6 bases. The CDR3 is 14 residues long. Trimming shortened V by 1 base and J by 6 bases, and 11 bases separated the two germline ends. The DNA for the CDR3 is TGTGCCAGCAGTTTAGAAACTAGCTTCGATACGCAGTATTTT. Translating it yields CASSLETSFDTQYF.

The chain is built from TRBV10-3 and TRBJ2-5; a weak D match, TRBD1 (7 bases). Trimming took off 11 bases at V and 4 bases at J, with 23 bases between the two ends. Germline CDR1 and CDR2: ENHRY and SYGVKD. This CDR3 comprises 15 residues. In nucleotides, the CDR3 is TGTGCCCACTCAAAAGGAGGGGGCGAAACAGAGACCCAGTACTTC. Encoded protein: CAHSKGGGETETQYF.

This clonotype was seen at least ten times. This chain joins TRBV5-1 and TRBJ1-2, with 11 bases that match TRBD1. V shed 3 bases and J 8 bases; nucleotides not matched to a gene: 9. This CDR3 has 15 amino acids. The germline gives CDR1 SGHRS, CDR2 YFSETQ. CDR3 sequence reads: CASSSDPGTGGGYTF. DNA for the CDR3: TGCGCCAGCAGCTCGGACCCCGGGACAGGGGGAGGCTACACCTTC.

This clonotype was seen repeatedly, ten times or more. V is TRBV29-1 and J is TRBJ1-2; no clear D gene. CDR3 length: 14 amino acids. V was shortened by 0 bases and J by 1 base, with 9 bases between the two germline ends. The germline CDR1 and CDR2 sequences are SQVTM and ANQGSEA. The CDR3 here is CSVEEEKINYGYTF. The CDR3 nucleotides read TGCAGCGTTGAAGAAGAGAAAATTAACTATGGCTACACCTTC.

To note about this clonotype: One junction end disagrees with the germline gene, perhaps due to a read error. V is TRBV5-1 and J is TRBJ1-5; 9 bases are shared with TRBD1. CDR3 length: 15 residues. Germline V gene data show CDR1 as SGHRS and CDR2 as YFSETQ. CDR3 in amino acids: CVSSVDRGIGQPQHF. CDR3 nucleotides: TGCGTCAGCAGCGTGGACAGGGGAATAGGTCAGCCCCAGCATTTT.

V gene TRBV5-1 combines with J gene TRBJ1-1; tentative D call: TRBD1 (5 bases). Deletions cut 0 bases from V and 1 base from J, with 13 bases between. Germline V lookup: CDR1 SGHRS, CDR2 YFSETQ. This CDR3 spans 16 amino acids. The CDR3 region is CASSLGDGRSNTEAFF. For the CDR3, the DNA is TGCGCCAGCAGCTTGGGGGACGGACGGTCGAACACTGAAGCTTTCTTT.

This clonotype was recorded at least ten times. V gene TRBV6-2 or TRBV6-3 combines with J gene TRBJ1-2, with D tentatively TRBD1 (5 bases). This CDR3 region has 13 residues. V was cut by 8 bases and J by 4 bases, with 14 bases left in between. CDR1 and CDR2 from the germline V gene are MNHEY and SVGEGT. As DNA, the CDR3 is TGTGCCAGCGGCGACTGGGGGTCCTATGGCTACACCTTC. Amino acid sequence: CASGDWGSYGYTF.

Comments on this clonotype: A much larger clone sits a single nucleotide away, making a read error possible. The V gene is TRBV12-3 or TRBV12-4, the J gene TRBJ2-1; 10 nucleotides line up with TRBD2. This CDR3 spans 17 amino acids. The CDR3 sequence is CVSSSASGSRVYNEQFF. Here the CDR3 DNA reads TGTGTCAGCAGTTCAGCTAGCGGGAGTAGGGTCTACAATGAGCAGTTCTTC.

This clonotype was detected ten times or more. The chain combines TRBV12-3 or TRBV12-4 with TRBJ2-1, with 11 bases lining up with TRBD1. V lost 5 bases, J lost 3 bases, and 6 bases stayed unmatched. This CDR3 is built from 16 residues. DNA of the CDR3: TGTGCCAGCAGTGGGGGGACAGGGGGTCACTACAATGAGCAGTTCTTC. As protein: CASSGGTGGHYNEQFF.

J is TRBJ2-1 and V is TRBV7-9; 10 nucleotides agree with TRBD2. With V trimmed by 5 bases and J by 9 bases, 10 bases remained unmatched. The length of the CDR3 is 15 residues. Germline-derived CDR1 and CDR2 are SEHNR and FQNEAQ (reference sequence). CDR3 nucleotide sequence: TGTGCCAGCAGCCCCCCGGGACTAGCGTCAGGTGAGCAGTTCTTC. Amino acid sequence: CASSPPGLASGEQFF.

The chain combines TRBV30 with TRBJ2-3; 11 bases are a match to TRBD2. The CDR3 totals 14 residues. V was clipped by 5 bases and J by 4 bases; unmatched bases: 5. The germline CDR1 and CDR2 sequences are GTSNPN and SVGIG (reference sequence). The CDR3 region is CAWVAGGPADTQYF. The CDR3 DNA reads as TGTGCCTGGGTAGCGGGAGGGCCGGCAGATACGCAGTATTTT.

This clonotype was picked up many times. This rearrangement joins TRBV20-1 to TRBJ2-1, with TRBD2 matching over 10 bases. CDR1 DFQATT and CDR2 SNEGSKA come from the germline V gene (reference sequence). The CDR3 length is 15 residues. V lost 1 base and J lost 4; bases outside the gene matches: 4. The chain's CDR3 is CSARVVAGGYNEQFF. The CDR3 region has the DNA TGCAGTGCTAGAGTGGTAGCGGGAGGTTACAATGAGCAGTTCTTC.

Ten or more counts support this clonotype. The chain links TRBV25-1 to TRBJ1-1; 10 nucleotides agree with TRBD1. The CDR3 loop spans 15 amino acids. Trimming removed 1 base from V and 5 bases from J; junction bases left unmatched: 4. Germline loops: CDR1 MGHDK, CDR2 SYGVNS. The CDR3 region is CASSEFGQGETEAFF. The CDR3 DNA follows: TGTGCCAGCAGTGAATTTGGACAGGGGGAGACTGAAGCTTTCTTT.